Listed below are T cell receptor beta chains from one sample, sequenced in a study of shared clonotypes between healthy human individuals. Assay used: immunoSEQ multiplex PCR; TCRdb lists only in-frame clones, some missing. Here the sample spans more than 2 million clones, approximately 94% being singletons. Sequencing was carried out using naive CD8+ T cells sorted from blood. The receptors were gathered from a young man in good health. Both conserved end residues are part of each CDR3. D genes are given only for firm matches. Some rows mark clone size as missing; the rest say once, few, many or name a class of expanded clone.

j_call d_call v_call clone_size cdr3_nt cdr3_aa
TRBJ2-7 TRBD1 TRBV7-9 NA TGTGCCAGCAGCATAGGGACAGACTTATCCTACGAGCAGTACTTC CASSIGTDLSYEQYF
TRBJ2-3 TRBD1 TRBV28 NA TGTGCCAGCAGTCTGACAGGGTTAAGCACAGATACGCAGTATTTT CASSLTGLSTDTQYF
TRBJ2-1 TRBD2 TRBV7-9 NA TGTGCCAGCAGCCCTGGGACTAGCTCGCTTGGGGAGCAGTTCTTC CASSPGTSSLGEQFF
TRBJ2-2 NA TRBV19 few TGTGCCAGTAGGGCCGGGGAGCTGTTTTTT CASRAGELFF
TRBJ2-3 TRBD2 TRBV6-5 NA TGTGCCAGTAGAAGACTAGCGGGAGTTACAGATACGCAGTATTTT CASRRLAGVTDTQYF
TRBJ2-2 NA TRBV19 NA TGTGCCAGTAGTACGGGAGGGGGCTACACCGGGGAGCTGTTTTTT CASSTGGGYTGELFF
TRBJ2-1 NA TRBV4-1 once TGCGCCAGCAGCCGAACCCTCGGCCCGGAGAATGAGCAGTTCTTC CASSRTLGPENEQFF
TRBJ2-1 TRBD1 TRBV7-9 once TGTGCCGCACGGGACAGGGGAAATGAGCAGTTCTTC CAARDRGNEQFF
TRBJ1-1 NA TRBV9 few TGTGCCAGCAGCGGAGGGAATCCTGAAGCTTTCTTT CASSGGNPEAFF
TRBJ1-1 TRBD1 TRBV28 NA TGTGCCAGCAGTTTGGGACGACAGGGATTATTTTTGGTTACTGAAGCTTTCTTT CASSLGRQGLFLVTEAFF
TRBJ2-7 NA TRBV28 NA TGTGCCAGCAGCGAACCCGGGACGGCGCGCCCTTCCTACGAGCAGTACTTC CASSEPGTARPSYEQYF
TRBJ2-1 TRBD2 TRBV19 NA TGTGCCACCGGAAAGGGCGGGAGCCCCTACAATGAGCAGTTCTTC CATGKGGSPYNEQFF
TRBJ2-5 TRBD1 TRBV7-9 NA TGTGCCAGCAGCTCCCTGGGACAGTTCCAAGAGACCCAGTACTTC CASSSLGQFQETQYF
TRBJ2-7 TRBD2 TRBV6-5 NA TGTGCCAGCAGTTACCGTCTAGCGGGCTACGAGCAGTACTTC CASSYRLAGYEQYF
TRBJ2-7 NA TRBV6-5 NA TGTGCCAGCGCCACGTTCACCCCCTACGAGCAGTACTTC CASATFTPYEQYF
TRBJ2-7 NA TRBV25-1 NA TGTGCCAGCAGCCTGGGAAGTGAGCAGTACTTC CASSLGSEQYF
TRBJ2-4 NA TRBV11-2 NA TGTGCCAGCAGCTTAACCTACGGGGTAGCGAAAAACATTCAGTACTTC CASSLTYGVAKNIQYF
TRBJ2-2 NA TRBV5-6 NA TGTGCCAGCAGCTTGGGAGGTCTCGGGGGTCCCGGGGAGCTGTTTTTT CASSLGGLGGPGELFF
TRBJ2-3 TRBD2 TRBV5-1 NA TGCGCCAGCAGCTCCACGGGGGGAGATACGCAGTATTTT CASSSTGGDTQYF
TRBJ2-1 NA TRBV5-6 once TGTGCCAGCAGCCTAGACAGGAGCTACAATGAGCAGTTCTTC CASSLDRSYNEQFF
TRBJ2-1 TRBD1 TRBV28 NA TGTGCCAGCAGGGCAGGACAGGGGGCGGACAATGAGCAGTTCTTC CASRAGQGADNEQFF
TRBJ2-1 TRBD2 TRBV2 NA TGTGCCAGCAGTGACAATCGGCGGGAGTGGTACAATGAGCAGTTCTTC CASSDNRREWYNEQFF
TRBJ2-2 TRBD1 TRBV4-1 NA TGCGCCAGCAGCCAAGCCCCCGAGGGGACAGGGGCCCCCGGGGAGCTGTTTTTT CASSQAPEGTGAPGELFF
TRBJ2-3 TRBD2 TRBV7-9 NA TGTGCCAGCAGCCCTTTTTTGACTAGCGGGGGGGCAGATACGCAGTATTTT CASSPFLTSGGADTQYF
TRBJ2-7 NA TRBV6-6 NA TGTGCCAGCAGTTACTTAGCGACAGCGAATAACTACGAGCAGTACTTC CASSYLATANNYEQYF
TRBJ2-7 TRBD2 TRBV6-1 NA TGTGCCAGCAGTACCTCGGGAGGGTCCTACGAGCAGTACTTC CASSTSGGSYEQYF
TRBJ2-2 NA TRBV5-6 NA TGTGCCAGCAGCTTGGACCGGGCCGGCGGGGAGCTGTTTTTT CASSLDRAGGELFF
TRBJ2-7 NA TRBV7-9 NA TGTGCCAGCAGCTTCCGCGGTTACGAGCAGTACTTC CASSFRGYEQYF
TRBJ1-1 NA TRBV7-9 NA TGTGCCAGCAGCTTTGCGGGGACTGAAGCTTTCTTT CASSFAGTEAFF
TRBJ2-3 NA TRBV7-2 NA TGTGCCAGCAGCTTGCCGCAGCGGGATTGGACAGATGCGCAGTATTTT CASSLPQRDWTDAQYF
TRBJ2-7 NA TRBV6-5 NA TGTGCCAGCAGTTACGAGCGAAACTACGAGCAGTACTTC CASSYERNYEQYF